This TCR beta chain was sequenced during a study of blood T cell repertoires in COVID-19. Overall study: The study drew acute and convalescent COVID-19 samples from the United States, Italy and Spain. Sources were T cells, B-cell-depleted T cells, or PBMCs; the material itself was cDNA or gDNA.

This CDR3 is 14 amino acids long. Trimming shortened V by 0 bases and J by 8 bases, and 13 bases separated the two germline ends. Germline V gene data show CDR1 as GTSNPN and CDR2 as SVGIG (reference sequence). The authors' processing: Estimated nucleated cell counts came from reference gene primer amplification. Only in-frame clones appear in the TCRdb table, and some are missing; sequencing was by immunoSEQ multiplex PCR. V, J and clone size are those of that table, while D and trimming were read from the DNA. This table holds nearly 200,000 clones, around four fifths found once. The sequence was obtained from a human donor with acute or convalescent COVID-19. The donor label of this sample is uncertain. The V call is TRBV30, the J call TRBJ1-4, with a possible D match to TRBD1 (5 bases). The sequenced sample was peripheral blood. The CDR3 loop reads CAWSVGRVGEKLFF. The CDR3 DNA reads as TGTGCCTGGAGTGTCGGCAGGGTAGGGGAAAAACTGTTTTTT. Full variable domain (remainder filled in from reference TRBV30 and TRBJ1-4): SQTIHQWPATLVQPVGSPLSLECTVEGTSNPNLYWYRQAAGRGLQLLFYSVGIGQISSEVPQNLSASRPQDRQFILSSKKLLLSDSGFYLCAWSVGRVGEKLFFGSGTQLSVL.